The next 19 T cell receptor beta chains were all read from a single sample in a study of cytomegalovirus exposure and HLA in healthy donors (dated by TCRdb to between 2016 and 2019). Libraries were prepared through the immunoSEQ multiplex PCR assay. For the multiplex PCR, a mixture combining 60 forward primers for TCR Vbeta segments and 13 reverse primers for TCR Jbeta segments was used. The table comes from immuneACCESS by way of TCRdb, which keeps in-frame sequences with V and J called. Part of the clones is missing from these tables; in studies checked, under half for an unresolved V gene and the rest for unknown reasons. This sample comprises around 200,000 clones, more than 60% of them detected only once. The ten most abundant clones make up 1.7% of the sample. The sequenced sample consisted of PBMCs. Every receptor here comes from a man aged 45-65 years in good health and CMV-seronegative.

V gene TRBV28 combines with J gene TRBJ1-3; 7 bases map to TRBD1. The CDR3 has 16 amino acids. V lost 5 bases, J lost 2 bases, and 9 bases stayed unmatched. Germline values: CDR1 MDHEN, CDR2 SYDVKM. The DNA for the CDR3 is TGTGCCAGCAGTCCCGAACAGGGGTGGCCTGGAAACACCATATATTTT. Protein product: CASSPEQGWPGNTIYF.

CDR3 sequence reads: CASSIGTGWVNTEAFF. Written as DNA, the CDR3 is TGTGCCAGTAGTATTGGGACAGGGTGGGTGAACACTGAAGCTTTCTTT. The chain links TRBV19 to TRBJ1-1; 9 nucleotides match TRBD1. The germline V gene encodes CDR1 LNHDA and CDR2 SQIVND (reference sequence). This CDR3 is built from 16 residues. Trimming took 3 bases from V and 0 from J; bases not matched to a gene: 5.

This clone was counted between two and nine times. V is TRBV5-6 and J is TRBJ2-1; tentatively, D is TRBD2 (5 bases). Germline lookup yields CDR1 SGHDT and CDR2 YYEEEE. The CDR3 runs to 14 residues. Trimming removed 3 bases from V and 8 bases from J, with 15 bases in between. DNA for the CDR3: TGTGCCAGCAGCTCGAGGGCCGGGTACGATGAGCAGTTCTTC. The encoded protein is CASSSRAGYDEQFF. The full variable domain, with the rest looked up from reference TRBV5-6 and TRBJ2-1, is DAGVTQSPTHLIKTRGQQVTLRCSPKSGHDTVSWYQQALGQGPQFIFQYYEEEERQRGNFPDRFSGHQFPNYSSELNVNALLLGDSALYLCASSSRAGYDEQFFGPGTRLTVL.

This chain joins TRBV7-2 and TRBJ2-7, with 11 bases that match TRBD2. CDR1 and CDR2 (germline): SGHTA, FQGNSA. The CDR3 loop spans 15 amino acids. V was clipped by 5 bases and J by 0 bases; unmatched bases: 3. CDR3 in DNA: TGTGCCAGCAGCACCACTAGCGGGGGCTCCTACGAGCAGTACTTC. This sequence encodes CASSTTSGGSYEQYF.

The chain joins TRBV5-4 to TRBJ1-2; D is ambiguous. This CDR3 has 14 amino acids. The germline V gene has CDR1 SGHNT and CDR2 YYREEE (reference sequence). V lost 4 bases, J lost 8 bases, and 18 bases lay in between. This CDR3 reads CASSNRGQTGGYTF. Here the CDR3 DNA reads TGTGCCAGCAGCAATCGCGGTCAAACCGGCGGCTACACCTTC. The full variable domain, with the rest looked up from reference TRBV5-4 and TRBJ1-2, is ETGVTQSPTHLIKTRGQQVTLRCSSQSGHNTVSWYQQALGQGPQFIFQYYREEENGRGNFPPRFSGLQFPNYSSELNVNALELDDSALYLCASSNRGQTGGYTFGSGTRLTVV.

This sequence joins TRBV21-1 and TRBJ1-2; the D call in the table, TRBD1, was not verified against the DNA. TRBV21-1 is noted as a pseudogene. The CDR3 loop spans 17 amino acids. The CDR3 sequence is CASSKARSGRGVYGYTF. Here the CDR3 DNA reads TGTGCCAGCAGCAAAGCGCGAAGTGGCAGGGGGGTTTATGGCTACACCTTC.

The table lists this clone with a few counts. The chain recombines TRBV7-6 with TRBJ2-1, with 7 bases that match TRBD2. Germline V gene data show CDR1 as SGHVS and CDR2 as FNYEAQ. Unmatched junction bases numbered 13, after V lost 1 base and J lost 10 bases. The CDR3 totals 16 residues. The CDR3 nucleotides read TGTGCCAGCAGCTTAGGCGGGGAGGGCCGGTGGGGGGAGCAGTTCTTC. Translating gives CASSLGGEGRWGEQFF.

The rearrangement joins TRBV28 to TRBJ1-2; D might be TRBD1 (5 bases). The germline V and J ends were trimmed by 7 bases and 0 bases, with 12 bases remaining between them. This CDR3 region has 14 residues. Germline V gives CDR1 MDHEN, CDR2 SYDVKM. CDR3: CASIWGGSNYGYTF. The CDR3 DNA is TGTGCCAGCATTTGGGGGGGTTCTAACTATGGCTACACCTTC.

In this sample, this clone turned up once. The rearrangement joins TRBV4-1 to TRBJ2-1; TRBD2 is a possible D gene (6 bases). The CDR3 has 13 residues. Trimming left V 4 bases short and J 6 bases short, with 10 bases between. Germline values: CDR1 MGHRA, CDR2 YSYEKL. Here the CDR3 DNA reads TGCGCCAGCAGCCTTTTGGGAGGCAATGAGCAGTTCTTC. Protein: CASSLLGGNEQFF.

The CDR3: CASSLSKVRTEAFF. In DNA form, the CDR3 reads TGTGCCAGCAGTTTATCAAAAGTGAGGACTGAAGCTTTCTTT. J is TRBJ1-1 and V is TRBV27; no definite D call. V was trimmed by 0 bases and J by 5 bases, leaving 10 bases between them. The CDR3 has 14 residues. The germline CDR1 and CDR2 sequences are MNHEY and SMNVEV (reference sequence).

The chain combines TRBV27 with TRBJ2-3; D remains unclear. CDR1 MNHEY and CDR2 SMNVEV come from the germline V gene (reference sequence). The CDR3 totals 13 residues. Trimming shortened V by 7 bases and J by 1 base, and 9 bases separated the two germline ends. CDR3: CASIDHGTDTQYF. In DNA form, the CDR3 reads TGTGCCAGCATAGATCACGGCACAGATACGCAGTATTTT.

The chain has TRBV5-4 and TRBJ1-2; D is unresolved. CDR1 and CDR2 from the germline V gene are SGHNT and YYREEE (reference sequence). The CDR3 length is 14 residues. V was trimmed by 0 bases and J by 6 bases, leaving 12 bases between them. CDR3 nucleotides: TGTGCCAGCAGCTTGGCCGGGCCGAGGGATGGCTACACCTTC. Translating gives CASSLAGPRDGYTF.

This sequence joins TRBV7-6 and TRBJ2-7; D remains unclear. The CDR3 has 15 amino acids. V dropped 1 base and J dropped 9 bases, with 19 bases sitting between them. CDR1 SGHVS and CDR2 FNYEAQ come from the germline V gene. The CDR3 nucleotides are TGTGCCAGCAGCTTAGGCGGCATTGAGTTTGACGGGCAGTACTTC. It codes for CASSLGGIEFDGQYF.

V gene TRBV7-3 combines with J gene TRBJ2-1; maybe TRBD2 (5 bases). This CDR3 has 13 amino acids. The germline gives CDR1 SGHTA, CDR2 FQGTGA. The V and J ends lost 4 bases and 10 bases respectively, with 14 bases between them. CDR3 in DNA: TGTGCCAGCAGCTGGCGGAGAGAGCGGGAGCAGTTCTTC. Translating gives CASSWRREREQFF.

The rearrangement joins TRBV21-1 to TRBJ2-7; the table's D call, TRBD1, was not checked against the DNA. TRBV21-1 is a pseudogene locus. There are 22 residues in the CDR3. CDR3: CASSKTYVGTGGPRPSSYEQYF. For the CDR3, the DNA is TGTGCCAGCAGCAAAACTTATGTCGGGACAGGGGGCCCCAGGCCTAGCTCCTACGAGCAGTACTTC.

The chain combines TRBV25-1 with TRBJ2-7, with 8 bases that match TRBD2. V lost 3 bases to trimming and J lost 3 bases; unmatched junction nucleotides: 7. Germline V lookup: CDR1 MGHDK, CDR2 SYGVNS. CDR3 length equals 15 residues. The CDR3 DNA reads as TGTGCCAGCAGTGAGCCGGGACTAGGAGGCTACGAGCAGTACTTC. It translates to CASSEPGLGGYEQYF.

The V gene is TRBV27, the J gene TRBJ2-7, with 8 bases identical to TRBD1. The CDR3 runs 15 residues. J was trimmed by 0 bases and V by 2 bases; bases with no gene match: 3. Germline V lookup: CDR1 MNHEY, CDR2 SMNVEV (reference sequence). In DNA, the CDR3 is TGTGCCAGCAGTTTAGGGGGACAGGACTCCTACGAGCAGTACTTC. Its translation is CASSLGGQDSYEQYF.

The chain is built from TRBV19 and TRBJ2-3; 8 bases fit TRBD2. Per germline, CDR1 LNHDA and CDR2 SQIVND (reference sequence). The junction had 10 bases not matched to a gene; V was cut back by 0 bases and J by 2 bases. The length of the CDR3 is 18 residues. The CDR3 region has the DNA TGTGCCAGTAGTATAGATAGGAATAGCGGGAAGTCCACAGATACGCAGTATTTT. It codes for CASSIDRNSGKSTDTQYF.

V usage is TRBV5-1 and J usage is TRBJ2-2; TRBD1 matches at 8 bases. The CDR3 consists of 16 residues. CDR1 is SGHRS and CDR2 is YFSETQ in the germline V gene. The V segment lost 4 bases and the J segment 1 base; nucleotides outside the gene matches: 6. The CDR3 sequence is CASSPVGQGNTGELFF. The DNA of the CDR3 is TGCGCCAGCAGCCCGGTCGGACAGGGGAACACCGGGGAGCTGTTTTTT.